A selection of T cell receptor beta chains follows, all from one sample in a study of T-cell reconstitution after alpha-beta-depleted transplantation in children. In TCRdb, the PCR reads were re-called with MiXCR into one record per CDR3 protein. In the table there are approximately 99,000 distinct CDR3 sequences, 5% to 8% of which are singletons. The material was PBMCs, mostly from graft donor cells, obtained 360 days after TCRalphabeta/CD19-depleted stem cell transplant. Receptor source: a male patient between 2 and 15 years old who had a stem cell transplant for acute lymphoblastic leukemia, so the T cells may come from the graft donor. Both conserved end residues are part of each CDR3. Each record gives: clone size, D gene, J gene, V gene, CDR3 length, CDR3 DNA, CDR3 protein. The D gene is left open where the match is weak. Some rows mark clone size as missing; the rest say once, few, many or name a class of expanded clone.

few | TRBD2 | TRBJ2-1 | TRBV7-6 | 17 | TGTGCCAGCAGCTTAGGGGTTAGCGGGAGGATTTTAGATGAGCAGTTCTTC | CASSLGVSGRILDEQFF
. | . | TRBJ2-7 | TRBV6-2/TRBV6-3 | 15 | TGTGCCAGCAGTCCCCCGGCCAGGTCGGACTACGAGCAGTACTTC | CASSPPARSDYEQYF
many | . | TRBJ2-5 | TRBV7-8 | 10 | TGTGCCAGCGGACTAGAGACCCAGTACTTC | CASGLETQYF
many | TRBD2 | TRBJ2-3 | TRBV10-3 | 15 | TGTGCCATCAGCACCGCTAGCGGGAGAAGAGATACGCAGTATTTT | CAISTASGRRDTQYF
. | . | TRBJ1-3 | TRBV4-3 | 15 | TGCGCCAGCAGCCTCCGGGGGGGGAAATATGGCACCATATATTTT | CASSLRGGKYGTIYF
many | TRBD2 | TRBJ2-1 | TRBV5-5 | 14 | TGTGCCAGCATTGGCGGGAGTTCCTACAATGAGCAGTTCTTC | CASIGGSSYNEQFF
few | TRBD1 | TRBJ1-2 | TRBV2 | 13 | TGTGCTACTCCGGAGGGGGCGCGATATGGCTACACCTTC | CATPEGARYGYTF
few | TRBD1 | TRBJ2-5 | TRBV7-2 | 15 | TGTGCCAGCAGCTCAAGACAGGGGAGAAAAGAGACCCAGTACTTC | CASSSRQGRKETQYF
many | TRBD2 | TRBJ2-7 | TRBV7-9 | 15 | TGTGCCAGCAGCCGGAGCGGGAGGGGAACCTACGAGCAGTACTTC | CASSRSGRGTYEQYF
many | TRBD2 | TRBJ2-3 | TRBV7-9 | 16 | TGTGCCAGCAGCTTAGCGAGTAGCGGGCTCACAGATACGCAGTATTTT | CASSLASSGLTDTQYF
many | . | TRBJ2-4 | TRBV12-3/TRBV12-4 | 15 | TGTGCCAGCAGTTTAGGGCCAGGGGGAGGAAACATTCAGTACTTC | CASSLGPGGGNIQYF
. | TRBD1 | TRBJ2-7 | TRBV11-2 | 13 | TGTGCCAGCACCGCTAATAATCAGGGGGACCGGGAATTC | CASTANNQGDREF
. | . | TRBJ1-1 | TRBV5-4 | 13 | TGTGCCAGCAGCCGGACAGTCCTAGAAAAAGCTTTCTTT | CASSRTVLEKAFF
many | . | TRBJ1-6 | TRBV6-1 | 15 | TGTGCCAGCAGTGAAGCGTCAGGGGATAATTCACCCCTCCACTTT | CASSEASGDNSPLHF
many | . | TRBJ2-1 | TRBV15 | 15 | TGTGCCACCAGCAGAGATCGAGGGTCCTACAATGAGCAGTTCTTC | CATSRDRGSYNEQFF
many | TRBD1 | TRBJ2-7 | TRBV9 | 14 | TGTGCCAGCAGCCCCCGCCAGGGGGCCTACGAGCAGTACTTC | CASSPRQGAYEQYF
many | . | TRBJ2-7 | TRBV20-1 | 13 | TGCAGTGCTTCCGACAGGAGCTCCTACGAGCAGTACTTC | CSASDRSSYEQYF
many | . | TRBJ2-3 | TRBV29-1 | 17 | TGCAGCGTTGAAGATCATAAACAACAAGGGACGAGGGATACGCAGTATTTT | CSVEDHKQQGTRDTQYF
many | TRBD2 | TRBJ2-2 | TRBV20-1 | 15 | TGCAGTGCTCTCACTAGCGGGGGGGCGAACGGGGAGCTGTTTTTT | CSALTSGGANGELFF
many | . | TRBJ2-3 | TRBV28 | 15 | TGTGCCAGCAGGCTTTCAGGCAGGGTAGGAGATACGCAGTATTTT | CASRLSGRVGDTQYF
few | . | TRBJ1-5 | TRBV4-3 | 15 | TGCGCCAGCAGCCAAGATCGGGGGGAGAGTCAGCCCCAGCATTTT | CASSQDRGESQPQHF
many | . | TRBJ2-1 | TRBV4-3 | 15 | TGCGCCAGCTCTGGCTCGAGGGTATTTCACGATGAGCAGTTCTTC | CASSGSRVFHDEQFF
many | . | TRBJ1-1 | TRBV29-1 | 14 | TGCAGCGTTGGGATTCGGGGCTCCGGCACTGAAGCTTTCTTT | CSVGIRGSGTEAFF
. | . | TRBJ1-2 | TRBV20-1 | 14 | TGCAGTGCTATGACAGTCCCCTCCGACTATGGCTACACCTTC | CSAMTVPSDYGYTF
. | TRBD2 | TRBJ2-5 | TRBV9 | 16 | TGTGCCAGCAGCGTAGTATCTAGCGGCGCCCAAGAGACCCAGTACTTC | CASSVVSSGAQETQYF
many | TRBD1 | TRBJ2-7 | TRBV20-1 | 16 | TGCAGTGCTAGGTCCATGAGGACAGGGACCTCCTACGAGCAGTACTTC | CSARSMRTGTSYEQYF
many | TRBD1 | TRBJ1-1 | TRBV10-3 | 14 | TGTGCCATCAATGACAGGGGGGTGCACACTGAAGCTTTCTTT | CAINDRGVHTEAFF
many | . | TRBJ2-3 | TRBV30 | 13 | TGTGCCTGGAGACCGACAGGCACAGATACGCAGTATTTT | CAWRPTGTDTQYF
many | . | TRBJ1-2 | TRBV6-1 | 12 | TGTGCCAGCAGTGCCAACAGGATCGCGCGGACCTTC | CASSANRIARTF
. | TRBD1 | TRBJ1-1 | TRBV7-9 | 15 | TGTGCCAGCAGCTTCCTGACAGGGAGGAACACTGAAGCTTTCTTT | CASSFLTGRNTEAFF
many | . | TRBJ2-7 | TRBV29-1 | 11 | TGCAGCGTTGATCCCGAGGACGAGCAGTACTTC | CSVDPEDEQYF
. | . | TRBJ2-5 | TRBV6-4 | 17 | TGTGCCAGCAGTGGCCCAGGACATTTGATGGGCCAAGAGACCCAGTACTTC | CASSGPGHLMGQETQYF
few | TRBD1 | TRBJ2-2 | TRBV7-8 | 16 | TGTGCCAGCAGCCCCGGGGCAGGGGGAAGAGGCGGGGAGCTGTTTTTT | CASSPGAGGRGGELFF
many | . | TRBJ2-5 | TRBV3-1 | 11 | TGTGCCAGCAGCCAAGGACAGACCCAGTACTTC | CASSQGQTQYF
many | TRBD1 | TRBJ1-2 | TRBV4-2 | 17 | TGTGCCAGCAGCCAAAAGGTCCCGGGACAGGGAGTGGTTGGCTACACCTTC | CASSQKVPGQGVVGYTF
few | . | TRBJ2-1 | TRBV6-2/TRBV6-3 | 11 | TGTGCCAGCAGTTACTCCGATGAGCAGTTCTTC | CASSYSDEQFF
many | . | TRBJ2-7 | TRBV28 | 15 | TGTGCCAGCCGTTCGCCCGAGGGTTTCTCCTACGAGCAGTACTTC | CASRSPEGFSYEQYF
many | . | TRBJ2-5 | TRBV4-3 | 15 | TGCGCCAGCAGCCAAGAGTGGGACCGCGCGGAGACCCAGTACTTC | CASSQEWDRAETQYF
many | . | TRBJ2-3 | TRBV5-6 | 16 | TGTGCCAGCAGCTTGCGGGGGCCACCTAGCACAGATACGCAGTATTTT | CASSLRGPPSTDTQYF
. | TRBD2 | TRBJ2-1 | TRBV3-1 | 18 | TGTGCCAGCTGTTTTCCTAGCGGGAGGGATCTCTCCTACAATGAGCAGTTCTTC | CASCFPSGRDLSYNEQFF
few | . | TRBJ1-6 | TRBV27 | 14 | TGTGCCAGCAGTTTGGTGGGGATGAATTCACCCCTCCACTTT | CASSLVGMNSPLHF
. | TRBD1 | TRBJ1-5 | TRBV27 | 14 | TGTGCCAGCAGTACCCGACAGGGTAATCAGCCCCAGCATTTT | CASSTRQGNQPQHF
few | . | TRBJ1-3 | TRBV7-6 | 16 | TGTGCCAGCAGCGACGAGCCACCAAACTCTGGAAACACCATATATTTT | CASSDEPPNSGNTIYF
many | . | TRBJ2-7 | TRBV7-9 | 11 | TGTGCCAGCAGCTCTACTGCGGAGCAGTACTTC | CASSSTAEQYF
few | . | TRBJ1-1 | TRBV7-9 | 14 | TGTGCCAGCAGCGAGGGCGGGATGAACACTGAAGCTTTCTTT | CASSEGGMNTEAFF
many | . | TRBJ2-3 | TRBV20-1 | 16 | TGCAGTGCTACCCCCCCCTACCCGGTAATGGTAGGTACGCAGTATTTT | CSATPPYPVMVGTQYF
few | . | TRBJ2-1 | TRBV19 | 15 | TGTGCCAGTAGTATAGGGGGGGGCGCTTACAATGAGCAGTTCTTC | CASSIGGGAYNEQFF
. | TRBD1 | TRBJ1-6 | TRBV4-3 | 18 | TGCGCCAGCAGCCAAGGGACAGGAGGCCAGCAGGATAATTCACCCCTCCACTTT | CASSQGTGGQQDNSPLHF
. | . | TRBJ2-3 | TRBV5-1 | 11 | TGCGCCAGCAGTTTGGGCAGGAAACCGTATTTT | CASSLGRKPYF
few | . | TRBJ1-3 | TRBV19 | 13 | TGTGCCAGTAGTATCGTGACAGCGGACACCATATATTTT | CASSIVTADTIYF